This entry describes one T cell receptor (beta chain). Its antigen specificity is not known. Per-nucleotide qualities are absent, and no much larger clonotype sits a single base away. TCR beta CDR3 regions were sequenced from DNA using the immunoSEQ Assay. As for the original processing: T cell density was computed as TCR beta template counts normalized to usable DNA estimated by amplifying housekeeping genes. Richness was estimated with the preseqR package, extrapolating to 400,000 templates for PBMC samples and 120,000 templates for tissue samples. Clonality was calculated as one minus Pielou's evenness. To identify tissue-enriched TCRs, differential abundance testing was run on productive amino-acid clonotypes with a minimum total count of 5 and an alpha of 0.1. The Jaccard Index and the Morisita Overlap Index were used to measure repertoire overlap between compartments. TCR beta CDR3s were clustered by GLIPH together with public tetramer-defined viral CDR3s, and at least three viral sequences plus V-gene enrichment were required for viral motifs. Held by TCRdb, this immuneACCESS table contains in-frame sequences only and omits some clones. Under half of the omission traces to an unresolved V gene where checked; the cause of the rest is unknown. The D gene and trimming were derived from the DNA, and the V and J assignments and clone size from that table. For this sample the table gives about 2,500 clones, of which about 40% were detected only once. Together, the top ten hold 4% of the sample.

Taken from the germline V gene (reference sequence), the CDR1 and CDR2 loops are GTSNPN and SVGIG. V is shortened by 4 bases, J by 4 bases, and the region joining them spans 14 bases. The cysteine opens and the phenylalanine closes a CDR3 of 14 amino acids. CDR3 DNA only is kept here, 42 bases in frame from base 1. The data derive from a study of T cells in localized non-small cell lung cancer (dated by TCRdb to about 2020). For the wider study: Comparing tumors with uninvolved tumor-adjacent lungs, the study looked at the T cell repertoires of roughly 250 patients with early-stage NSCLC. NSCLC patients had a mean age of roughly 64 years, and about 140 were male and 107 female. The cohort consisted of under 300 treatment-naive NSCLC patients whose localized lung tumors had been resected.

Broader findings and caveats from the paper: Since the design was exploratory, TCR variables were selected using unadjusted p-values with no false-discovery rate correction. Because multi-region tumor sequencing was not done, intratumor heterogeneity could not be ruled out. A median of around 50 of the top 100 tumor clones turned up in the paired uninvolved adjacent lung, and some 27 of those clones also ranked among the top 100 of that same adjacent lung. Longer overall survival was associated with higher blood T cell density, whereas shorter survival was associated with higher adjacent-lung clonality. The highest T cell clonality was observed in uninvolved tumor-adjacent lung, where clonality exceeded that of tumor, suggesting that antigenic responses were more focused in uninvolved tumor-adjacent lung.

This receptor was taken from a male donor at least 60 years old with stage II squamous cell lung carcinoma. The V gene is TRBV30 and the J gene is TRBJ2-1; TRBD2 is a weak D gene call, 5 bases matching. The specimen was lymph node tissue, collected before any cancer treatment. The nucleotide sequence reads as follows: TGTGCCTGGACCTCCCGGGGTGGGTACAATGAGCAGTTCTTC. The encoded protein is CAWTSRGGYNEQFF. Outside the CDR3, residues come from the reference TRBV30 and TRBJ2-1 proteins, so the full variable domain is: SQTIHQWPATLVQPVGSPLSLECTVEGTSNPNLYWYRQAAGRGLQLLFYSVGIGQISSEVPQNLSASRPQDRQFILSSKKLLLSDSGFYLCAWTSRGGYNEQFFGPGTRLTVL.